Below are 20 T cell receptor beta chains sequenced from a single sample in a study of cytomegalovirus exposure and HLA in healthy donors. The PCR was carried out with 60 Vbeta primers and 13 Jbeta primers. TCRdb keeps only in-frame clones here, not all; method: immunoSEQ multiplex PCR. The data contain about 150,000 clones, about 85% of them seen just once; the ten biggest clones take up around 2%. Sequenced input: PBMCs. The receptors come from a woman aged 18 to 35 in good health and CMV-seronegative.

The V gene is TRBV28, the J gene TRBJ2-7; 9 bases are shared with TRBD1. Germline V gives CDR1 MDHEN, CDR2 SYDVKM. V shed 2 bases and J 5 bases; nucleotides not matched to a gene: 4. The CDR3 spans 14 residues. CDR3 DNA: TGTGCCAGCAGTTTAGGGGACAGGGCAGACGAGCAGTACTTC. Translated: CASSLGDRADEQYF.

The genes are TRBV19 and TRBJ1-1, with 9 bases aligning to TRBD1. J was trimmed by 1 base and V by 10 bases; bases with no gene match: 19. The CDR3 sequence is 18 residues long. Germline-derived CDR1 and CDR2 are LNHDA and SQIVND (reference sequence). The CDR3 sequence: CATRAESNRGRRNTEAFF. The DNA for the CDR3 is TGTGCCACCCGGGCCGAGAGCAACAGGGGGCGCAGGAACACTGAAGCTTTCTTT.

V is TRBV7-2 and J is TRBJ2-6, with TRBD2 matching over 8 bases. Germline CDR1 and CDR2: SGHTA and FQGNSA. This CDR3 is built from 15 residues. Trimming at V came to 8 bases and at J to 1 base, leaving 4 bases not matched to a gene. CDR3 residues: CASLRGGSGANVLTF. CDR3 sequence (DNA): TGTGCCAGCCTTCGGGGGGGGTCTGGGGCCAACGTCCTGACTTTC.

The chain recombines TRBV2 with TRBJ2-3, with TRBD1 identical over 9 bases. Germline CDR1 SNHLY, CDR2 FYNNEI. Trimming took 11 bases from V and 4 from J; bases not matched to a gene: 13. This CDR3 is built from 15 residues. DNA for the CDR3: TGTGCCGGCCTGAGGGGGACAGGGTGGGCAGATACGCAGTATTTT. Translating it yields CAGLRGTGWADTQYF.

The chain recombines TRBV9 with TRBJ2-1; D is unclear. CDR1 and CDR2 (germline): SGDLS, YYNGEE. The V gene lost 2 bases and the J gene lost 3 bases, with 9 bases spanning the gap. The CDR3 runs to 14 residues. The CDR3 nucleotides are TGTGCCAGCAGCGTCACAGCTCTCTACAATGAGCAGTTCTTC. Translated: CASSVTALYNEQFF. The complete variable domain, with remaining parts taken from reference TRBV9 and TRBJ2-1, reads DSGVTQTPKHLITATGQRVTLRCSPRSGDLSVYWYQQSLDQGLQFLIQYYNGEERAKGNILERFSAQQFPDLHSELNLSSLELGDSALYFCASSVTALYNEQFFGPGTRLTVL.

V gene TRBV28 combines with J gene TRBJ2-7, with 11 nucleotides matching TRBD2. The V gene's germline CDR1 is MDHEN and CDR2 SYDVKM. The CDR3 contains 15 residues. The trim removed 6 bases at V and 0 bases at J, leaving 4 bases unmatched. This chain's CDR3 is CASSLGTSGSYEQYF. Written as DNA, the CDR3 is TGTGCCAGCAGCCTCGGGACTAGCGGCTCCTACGAGCAGTACTTC.

This clone was picked up one time. The J gene is TRBJ2-3, the V gene TRBV28; D remains unclear. Germline V gene lookup returns CDR1 MDHEN and CDR2 SYDVKM. V was shortened by 10 bases and J by 1 base, with 15 bases between the two germline ends. The CDR3 runs to 14 residues. The CDR3 coding sequence is TGTGCCAACTCAAGGAGAATTGGCACAGATACGCAGTATTTT. It yields the protein CANSRRIGTDTQYF.

The chain has TRBV29-1 and TRBJ2-3, with D hard to call. Trimming removed 4 bases at V and 0 bases at J, with 11 bases between. There are 14 residues in the CDR3. Germline V CDR1 and CDR2: SQVTM, ANQGSEA. The CDR3 nucleotides are TGCAGCGTTGCCAGCGTTTCTAGCACAGATACGCAGTATTTT. This translates into CSVASVSSTDTQYF.

This clone was counted once. The chain joins TRBV11-2 to TRBJ2-5; weak D call: TRBD1 (6 bases). This CDR3 is built from 13 residues. The germline CDR1 and CDR2 sequences are SGHAT and FQNNGV. V lost 4 bases, J lost 5 bases, and 11 bases lay in between. CDR3 loop: CASSSGQPETQYF. For the CDR3, the DNA is TGTGCCAGCAGCTCGGGACAACCGGAGACCCAGTACTTC.

J is TRBJ1-4 and V is TRBV5-4; D gene unclear. The V end lost 0 bases, the J end lost 0 bases, and 6 bases lay between the germline ends. The CDR3 runs to 15 residues. CDR1 is SGHNT and CDR2 is YYREEE in the germline V gene (reference sequence). The CDR3 DNA follows: TGTGCCAGCAGCTTGGGCGGAACAACTAATGAAAAACTGTTTTTT. Translated: CASSLGGTTNEKLFF.

V and J are TRBV5-1 and TRBJ1-3; 10 positions agree with TRBD1. The CDR3 contains 16 residues. Germline CDR1 SGHRS, CDR2 YFSETQ. The V and J ends lost 4 bases and 3 bases, in that order; junction bases with no gene match: 7. The CDR3 loop is CASSELGTGDGNTIYF. CDR3 sequence (DNA): TGCGCCAGCAGCGAACTAGGGACAGGGGATGGAAACACCATATATTTT.

The V and J genes are TRBV6-5 and TRBJ1-6, with TRBD1 matching 10 bases. Germline-derived CDR1 and CDR2 are MNHEY and SVGAGI. Germline trimming cut 8 bases from V and 10 bases from J; bases unmatched to any gene: 8. The CDR3 runs to 14 residues. CDR3 sequence: CASRRGQGVSPLHF. The CDR3 nucleotides are TGTGCCAGCCGGAGAGGACAGGGGGTCTCACCCCTCCACTTT.

This clone was seen just once. The rearrangement links TRBV28 to TRBJ2-7, with TRBD1 identical over 9 bases. The CDR3 extends over 13 amino acids. CDR1 is MDHEN and CDR2 is SYDVKM in the germline V gene. V shed 10 bases, J shed 0 bases, and the junction held 4 bases outside the gene matches. In DNA form, the CDR3 reads TGTGCCACCAGACAGGGGGGCTCCTACGAGCAGTACTTC. It translates to CATRQGGSYEQYF.

The count of this clone is one. The chain combines TRBV18 with TRBJ2-2, with D tentatively TRBD2 (6 bases). V lost 5 bases and J lost 1, with 11 bases in between. From germline, CDR1 is KGHSH and CDR2 LQKENI. The CDR3 is 15 amino acids. The CDR3 DNA is TGTGCCAGCTCATCCGGGACTTGGAACACCGGGGAGCTGTTTTTT. Amino acid sequence: CASSSGTWNTGELFF.

The chain links TRBV5-1 to TRBJ2-1, with D unresolved. This CDR3 spans 13 amino acids. The V gene lost 3 bases and the J gene lost 4 bases, with 8 bases spanning the gap. Germline-derived CDR1 and CDR2 are SGHRS and YFSETQ. The DNA of the CDR3 is TGCGCCAGCAGCTCGCAGATTTACAATGAGCAGTTCTTC. Amino acids: CASSSQIYNEQFF.

The chain recombines TRBV6-1 with TRBJ1-3; D is uncertain. Between the trimmed V and J ends, which lost 5 bases and 4 bases, there was a span of 15 bases. The CDR3 consists of 15 residues. Per the germline V gene, CDR1 is MNHNS and CDR2 is SASEGT. CDR3 in DNA: TGTGCCAGCAGTCAACCGACGGGTGGAGGAAACACCATATATTTT. Amino acid sequence: CASSQPTGGGNTIYF.

The J gene is TRBJ2-5, the V gene TRBV9; a possible D gene is TRBD2 (6 bases). Germline values: CDR1 SGDLS, CDR2 YYNGEE. V lost 2 bases and J lost 4, with 12 bases in between. This CDR3 spans 14 amino acids. The CDR3 here is CASSVEGTPETQYF. The CDR3 bases are TGTGCCAGCAGCGTGGAGGGGACCCCAGAGACCCAGTACTTC.

The gene calls are TRBV29-1 and TRBJ2-3, with 11 bases lining up with TRBD2. Germline V CDR1 and CDR2: SQVTM, ANQGSEA. V dropped 6 bases and J dropped 1; count of bases not matched to a gene: 3. CDR3 length: 14 residues. CDR3 in DNA: TGCAGCGTGCCGACTAGCGGGGGCACAGATACGCAGTATTTT. Translated: CSVPTSGGTDTQYF.

The chain uses TRBV28 and TRBJ2-2; TRBD2 agrees at 9 bases. CDR1 MDHEN and CDR2 SYDVKM come from the germline V gene. This CDR3 comprises 12 residues. The CDR3 here is CAGAGGPGELFF. CDR3 nucleotides: TGTGCTGGGGCGGGAGGGCCCGGGGAGCTGTTTTTT. Full variable domain (outside the CDR3, taken from reference TRBV28 and TRBJ2-2): DVKVTQSSRYLVKRTGEKVFLECVQDMDHENMFWYRQDPGLGLRLIYFSYDVKMKEKGDIPEGYSVSREKKERFSLILESASTNQTSMYLCAGAGGPGELFFGEGSRLTVL.

The V call is TRBV27, the J call TRBJ2-5; possibly TRBD2 for D (5 bases). Germline CDR1 is MNHEY and CDR2 is SMNVEV (reference sequence). This CDR3 is 13 amino acids long. Trimming took 5 bases from V and 3 from J, leaving 10 bases between them. CDR3 in amino acids: CASSPRGEETQYF. CDR3 DNA: TGTGCCAGCAGTCCCCGGGGAGAAGAGACCCAGTACTTC.